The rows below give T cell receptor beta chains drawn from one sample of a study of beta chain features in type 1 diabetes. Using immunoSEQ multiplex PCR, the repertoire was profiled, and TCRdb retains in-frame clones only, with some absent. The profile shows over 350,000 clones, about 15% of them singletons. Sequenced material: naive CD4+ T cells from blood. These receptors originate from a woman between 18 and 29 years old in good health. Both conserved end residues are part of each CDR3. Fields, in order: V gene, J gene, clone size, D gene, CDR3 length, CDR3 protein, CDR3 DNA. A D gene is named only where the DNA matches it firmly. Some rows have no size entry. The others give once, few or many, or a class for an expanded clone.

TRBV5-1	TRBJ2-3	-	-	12	CASKLETDTQYF	TGCGCCAGCAAATTAGAGACAGATACGCAGTATTTT
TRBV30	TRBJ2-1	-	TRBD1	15	CAWSAGQVSYNEQFF	TGTGCCTGGAGTGCCGGACAGGTCTCCTACAATGAGCAGTTCTTC
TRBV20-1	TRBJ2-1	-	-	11	CSASFWREQFF	TGCAGTGCTAGTTTTTGGAGGGAGCAGTTCTTC
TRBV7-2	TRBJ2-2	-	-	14	CAGGQKLEDRELFF	TGTGCCGGAGGACAGAAGTTGGAAGACCGGGAGCTGTTTTTT
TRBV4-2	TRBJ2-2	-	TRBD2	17	CASSQVMASGDTGELFF	TGTGCCAGCAGCCAAGTCATGGCTAGCGGGGACACCGGGGAGCTGTTTTTT
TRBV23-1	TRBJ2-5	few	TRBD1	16	CASQAKDRGEMKTQYF	TGCGCCAGTCAAGCGAAAGACAGGGGGGAGATGAAGACCCAGTACTTC
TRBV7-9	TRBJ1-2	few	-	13	CASSLQGLYGYTF	TGTGCCAGCAGCTTACAGGGTCTCTATGGCTACACCTTC
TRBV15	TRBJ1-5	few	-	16	CATSGSGHNSNQPQHF	TGTGCCACCAGCGGGTCGGGACACAATAGCAATCAGCCCCAGCATTTT
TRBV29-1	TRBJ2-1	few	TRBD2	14	CSVARPSGYNEQFF	TGCAGCGTTGCTCGGCCTAGCGGGTACAATGAGCAGTTCTTC
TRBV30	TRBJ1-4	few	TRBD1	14	CAWTRDRVGEKLFF	TGTGCCTGGACGAGGGACAGGGTTGGAGAAAAACTGTTTTTT
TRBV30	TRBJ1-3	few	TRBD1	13	CAVDRAGGNTIYF	TGTGCCGTCGACAGGGCAGGAGGAAACACCATATATTTT
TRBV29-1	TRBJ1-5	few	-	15	CSVASGTNSNQPQHF	TGCAGCGTTGCCTCCGGGACTAATAGCAATCAGCCCCAGCATTTT
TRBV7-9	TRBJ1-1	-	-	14	CASSLGAVNTEAFF	TGTGCCAGCAGCTTGGGGGCCGTAAACACTGAAGCTTTCTTT
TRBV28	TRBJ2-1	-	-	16	CASSLFDSSSYNEQFF	TGTGCCAGCAGTTTATTTGACTCAAGCTCCTACAATGAGCAGTTCTTC
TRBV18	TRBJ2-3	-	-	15	CASSRSGSSTDTQYF	TGTGCCAGCTCCCGATCGGGGTCTAGCACAGATACGCAGTATTTT
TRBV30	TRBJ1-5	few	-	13	CAYRRTVNQPQHF	TGTGCCTACCGACGGACAGTCAATCAGCCCCAGCATTTT
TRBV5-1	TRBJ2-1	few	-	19	CASSLGRRSSASGFNEQFF	TGCGCCAGCAGCTTGGGGCGGCGGTCTAGCGCTTCGGGTTTCAATGAGCAGTTCTTC
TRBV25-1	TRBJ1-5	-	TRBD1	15	CASSGPTGANQPQHF	TGTGCCAGCAGTGGGCCGACAGGGGCCAATCAGCCCCAGCATTTT
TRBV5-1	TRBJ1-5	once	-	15	CASSLGSGLNQPQHF	TGCGCCAGCAGCCTTGGATCGGGACTCAATCAGCCCCAGCATTTT
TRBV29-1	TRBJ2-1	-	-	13	CSVEATGRSEQFF	TGCAGCGTTGAAGCAACCGGGAGAAGTGAGCAGTTCTTC
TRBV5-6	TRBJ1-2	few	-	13	CASSLFRGNGYTF	TGTGCCAGCAGCTTGTTCCGGGGTAATGGCTACACCTTC
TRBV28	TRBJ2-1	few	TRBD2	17	CASSRLAGGPVYNEQFF	TGTGCCAGCAGCCGACTAGCGGGAGGGCCGGTCTACAATGAGCAGTTCTTC
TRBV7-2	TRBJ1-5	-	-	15	CASSLGQNSNQPQHF	TGTGCCAGCAGTCTAGGACAGAATAGCAATCAGCCCCAGCATTTT
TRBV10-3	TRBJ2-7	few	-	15	CAISGQNSGGYEQYF	TGTGCCATCAGTGGTCAGAACAGCGGCGGCTACGAGCAGTACTTC
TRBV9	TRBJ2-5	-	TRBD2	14	CASSVRAGVETQYF	TGTGCCAGCAGCGTACGGGCGGGAGTAGAGACCCAGTACTTC
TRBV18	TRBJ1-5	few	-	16	CASSPRTGRSDQPQHF	TGTGCCAGCTCACCACGAACAGGGAGATCGGATCAGCCCCAGCATTTT
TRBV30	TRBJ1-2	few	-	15	CAWSRQVSSNYGYTF	TGTGCCTGGAGCAGACAGGTTTCCTCTAACTATGGCTACACCTTC
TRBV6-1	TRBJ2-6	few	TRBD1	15	CATSDRVAGANVLTF	TGTGCCACCTCTGACAGGGTAGCTGGGGCCAACGTCCTGACTTTC
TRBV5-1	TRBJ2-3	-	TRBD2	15	CASSLDGRAPDTQYF	TGCGCCAGCAGCTTGGACGGGAGGGCCCCAGATACGCAGTATTTT
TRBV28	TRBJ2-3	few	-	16	CASSLGSGARTDTQYF	TGTGCCAGCAGTTTAGGGTCGGGAGCGCGAACAGATACGCAGTATTTT
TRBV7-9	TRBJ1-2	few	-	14	CASSFQQGDYGYTF	TGTGCCAGCAGCTTTCAACAGGGCGACTATGGCTACACCTTC
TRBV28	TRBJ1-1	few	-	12	CASSHGNTEAFF	TGTGCAAGCAGCCACGGGAACACTGAAGCTTTCTTT
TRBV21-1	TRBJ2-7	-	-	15	CASSNYRGSSYEQYF	TGTGCCAGCAGCAATTACAGGGGCTCCAGCTACGAGCAGTACTTC
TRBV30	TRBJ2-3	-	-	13	CAARLGAENTQYF	TGTGCCGCCCGATTAGGGGCAGAAAATACGCAGTATTTT
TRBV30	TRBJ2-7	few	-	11	CAWSLYYEQYF	TGTGCCTGGAGTCTCTACTACGAGCAGTACTTC
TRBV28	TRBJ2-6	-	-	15	CASSLSGTGANVLTF	TGTGCCAGCAGTTTATCAGGGACTGGGGCCAACGTCCTGACTTTC
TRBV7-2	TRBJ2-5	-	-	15	CASSWAGRGGETQYF	TGTGCCAGCAGCTGGGCCGGGAGAGGTGGGGAGACCCAGTACTTC
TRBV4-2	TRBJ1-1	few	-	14	CASKKRTENTEAFF	TGTGCCAGCAAAAAAAGGACAGAGAACACTGAAGCTTTCTTT
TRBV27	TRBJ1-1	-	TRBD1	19	CASTRDRPTGGPMNTEAFF	TGTGCCAGCACCCGGGACAGGCCAACCGGGGGGCCTATGAACACTGAAGCTTTCTTT
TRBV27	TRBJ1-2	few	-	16	CASSPRTPMRSYGYTF	TGTGCCAGCAGTCCACGAACACCGATGAGGAGCTATGGCTACACCTTC
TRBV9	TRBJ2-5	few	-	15	CASSQLGALQETQYF	TGTGCCAGCAGCCAACTGGGGGCACTTCAAGAGACCCAGTACTTC
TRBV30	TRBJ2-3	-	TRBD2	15	CAWSVGRGYTDTQYF	TGTGCCTGGAGTGTAGGGCGGGGGTACACAGATACGCAGTATTTT
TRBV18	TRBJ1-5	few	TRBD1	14	CASSPGQSNQPQHF	TGTGCCAGCTCACCGGGACAGAGCAATCAGCCCCAGCATTTT
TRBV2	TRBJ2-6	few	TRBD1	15	CASSAQGAGANVLTF	TGTGCCAGCAGTGCACAGGGGGCTGGGGCCAACGTCCTGACTTTC
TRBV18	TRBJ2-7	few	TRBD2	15	CASSPTLAGSYEQYF	TGTGCCAGCTCACCCACCCTAGCGGGGTCCTACGAGCAGTACTTC
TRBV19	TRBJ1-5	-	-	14	CASSWTNSNQPQHF	TGTGCCAGTAGTTGGACTAATAGCAATCAGCCCCAGCATTTT
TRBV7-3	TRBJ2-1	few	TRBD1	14	CASSKDRRDNEQFF	TGTGCCAGCAGCAAGGACAGGCGTGACAATGAGCAGTTCTTC
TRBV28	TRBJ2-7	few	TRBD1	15	CASSSGTGGSYEQYF	TGTGCCAGCAGTTCCGGGACAGGGGGGTCCTACGAGCAGTACTTC